This T cell receptor beta chain was captured by sequencing in a study of T cell changes during pregnancy in multiple sclerosis. TCRdb's copy holds only in-frame clones and misses some; the assay was immunoSEQ multiplex PCR. The table includes 100,000 or so clones, 90% to 95% detected once. The V segment lost 6 bases and the J segment 4 bases; nucleotides outside the gene matches: 9. Germline lookup yields CDR1 SQVTM and CDR2 ANQGSEA. The length of the CDR3 is 14 residues. The sequencing used peripheral blood, collected before pregnancy. The TCR comes from a female donor with multiple sclerosis, enrolled in a pregnancy study. This chain joins TRBV29-1 and TRBJ2-4; 7 bases map to TRBD1. Here the CDR3 DNA reads TGCAGCGTCAACGATTGGGACAGAAAAAACATTCAGTACTTC. This gives the protein CSVNDWDRKNIQYF.